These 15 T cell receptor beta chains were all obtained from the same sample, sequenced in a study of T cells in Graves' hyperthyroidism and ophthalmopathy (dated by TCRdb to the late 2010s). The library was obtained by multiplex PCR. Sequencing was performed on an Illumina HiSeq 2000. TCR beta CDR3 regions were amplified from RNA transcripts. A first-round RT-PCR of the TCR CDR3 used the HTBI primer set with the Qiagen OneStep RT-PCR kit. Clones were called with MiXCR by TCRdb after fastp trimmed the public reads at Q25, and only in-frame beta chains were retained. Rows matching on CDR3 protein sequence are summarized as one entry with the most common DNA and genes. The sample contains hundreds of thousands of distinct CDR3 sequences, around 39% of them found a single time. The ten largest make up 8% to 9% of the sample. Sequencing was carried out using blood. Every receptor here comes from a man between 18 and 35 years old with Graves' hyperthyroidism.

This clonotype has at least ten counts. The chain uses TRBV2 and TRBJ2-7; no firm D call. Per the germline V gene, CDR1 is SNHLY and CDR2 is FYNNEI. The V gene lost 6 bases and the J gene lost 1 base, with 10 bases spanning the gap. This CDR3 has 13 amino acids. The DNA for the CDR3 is TGTGCCAGCAGAGGGTCACTTTCCTACGAGCAGTACTTC. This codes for CASRGSLSYEQYF.

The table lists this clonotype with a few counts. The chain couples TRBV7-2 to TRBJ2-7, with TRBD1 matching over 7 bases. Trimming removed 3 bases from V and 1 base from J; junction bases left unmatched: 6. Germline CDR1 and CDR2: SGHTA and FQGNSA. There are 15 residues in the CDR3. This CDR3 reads CASSLETGRSYEQYF. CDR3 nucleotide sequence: TGTGCCAGCAGCTTGGAGACAGGGCGGTCCTACGAGCAGTACTTC.

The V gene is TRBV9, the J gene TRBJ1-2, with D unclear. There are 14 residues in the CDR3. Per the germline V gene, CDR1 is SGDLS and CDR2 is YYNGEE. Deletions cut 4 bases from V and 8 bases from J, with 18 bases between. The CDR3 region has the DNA TGTGCCAGCAGCCAAGAACCATCCGCGGGAGGCTACACCTTC. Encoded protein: CASSQEPSAGGYTF.

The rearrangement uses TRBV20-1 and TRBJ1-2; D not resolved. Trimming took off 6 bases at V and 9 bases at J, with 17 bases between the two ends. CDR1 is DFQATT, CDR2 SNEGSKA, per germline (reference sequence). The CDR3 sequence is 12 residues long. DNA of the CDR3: TGCAGTGCCCGCGGCGGGGTCTCGTGCTACACCTTC. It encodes CSARGGVSCYTF.

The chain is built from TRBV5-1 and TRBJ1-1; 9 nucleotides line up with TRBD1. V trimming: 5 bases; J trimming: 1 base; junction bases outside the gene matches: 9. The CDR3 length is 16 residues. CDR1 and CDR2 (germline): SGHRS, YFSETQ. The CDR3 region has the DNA TGCGCCAGCAGAAGGACAGGGGATGCGGGGAACACTGAAGCTTTCTTT. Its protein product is CASRRTGDAGNTEAFF.

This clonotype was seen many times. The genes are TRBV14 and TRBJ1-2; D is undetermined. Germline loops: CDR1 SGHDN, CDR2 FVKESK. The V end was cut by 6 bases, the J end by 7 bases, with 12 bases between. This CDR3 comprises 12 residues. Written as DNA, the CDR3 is TGTGCCAGCAGTCCCTCTCGACGTGGCTACACCTTC. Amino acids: CASSPSRRGYTF.

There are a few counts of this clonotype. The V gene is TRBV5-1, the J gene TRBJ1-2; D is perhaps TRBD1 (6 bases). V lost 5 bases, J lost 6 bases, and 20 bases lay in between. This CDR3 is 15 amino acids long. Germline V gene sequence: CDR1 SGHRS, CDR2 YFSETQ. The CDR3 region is CASSSGVRAGDGYTF. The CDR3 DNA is TGCGCCAGCAGTTCCGGGGTCAGGGCAGGGGATGGCTACACCTTC.

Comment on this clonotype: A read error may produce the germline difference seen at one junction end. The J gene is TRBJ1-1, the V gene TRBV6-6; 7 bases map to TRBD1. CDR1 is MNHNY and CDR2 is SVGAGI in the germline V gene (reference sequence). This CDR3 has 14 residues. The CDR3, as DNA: TGTGCCAGCAGTGAACAGGGGTTCAGTGCTGAAGCTCTCTTT. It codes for CASSEQGFSAEALF.

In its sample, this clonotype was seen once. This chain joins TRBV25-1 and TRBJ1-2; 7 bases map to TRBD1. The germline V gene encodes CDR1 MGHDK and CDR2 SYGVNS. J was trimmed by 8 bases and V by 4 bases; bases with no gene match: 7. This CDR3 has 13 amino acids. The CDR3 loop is CASSGTGEYGYTF. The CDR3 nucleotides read TGTGCCAGCAGTGGAACAGGGGAGTACGGCTACACCTTC.

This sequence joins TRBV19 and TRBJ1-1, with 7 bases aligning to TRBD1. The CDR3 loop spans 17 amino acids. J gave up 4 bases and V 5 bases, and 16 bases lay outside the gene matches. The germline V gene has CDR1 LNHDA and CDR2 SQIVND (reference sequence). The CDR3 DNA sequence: TGTGCCAGTAGTCCCGGGACCCGATATACAGGGGCCACTGAAGCTTTCTTT. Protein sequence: CASSPGTRYTGATEAFF.

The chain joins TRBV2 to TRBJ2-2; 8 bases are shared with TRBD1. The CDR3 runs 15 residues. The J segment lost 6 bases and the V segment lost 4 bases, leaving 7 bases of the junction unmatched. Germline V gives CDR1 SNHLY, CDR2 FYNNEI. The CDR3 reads CASSVGTGRPGELFF. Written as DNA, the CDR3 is TGTGCCAGCAGTGTAGGGACAGGTAGACCCGGGGAGCTGTTTTTT.

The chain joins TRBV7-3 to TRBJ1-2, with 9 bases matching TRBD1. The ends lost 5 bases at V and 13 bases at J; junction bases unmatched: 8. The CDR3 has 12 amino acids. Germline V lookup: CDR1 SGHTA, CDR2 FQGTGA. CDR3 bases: TGTGCCAGCAGCCTACAGGGACAGGGCGGCACCTTC. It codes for CASSLQGQGGTF.

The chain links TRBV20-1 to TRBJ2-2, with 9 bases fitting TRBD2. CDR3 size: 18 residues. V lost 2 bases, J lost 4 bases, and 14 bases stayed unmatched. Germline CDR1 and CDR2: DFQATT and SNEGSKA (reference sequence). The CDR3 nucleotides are TGCAGTGCTAGAATCCCTAGCGGGACGAGCTGGGGCACCGGGGAGCTGTTTTTT. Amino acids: CSARIPSGTSWGTGELFF.

The CDR3 DNA reads as TGTGCCAGCAGTGAAGGTGTGGCAGGGGACGAGACCCAGTACTTC. This codes for CASSEGVAGDETQYF. This chain connects TRBV2 to TRBJ2-5; perhaps TRBD1 as D (6 bases). The ends were cut back, 1 base at V and 5 bases at J, with 14 bases in the middle. The CDR3 covers 15 residues. The V gene's germline CDR1 is SNHLY and CDR2 FYNNEI.

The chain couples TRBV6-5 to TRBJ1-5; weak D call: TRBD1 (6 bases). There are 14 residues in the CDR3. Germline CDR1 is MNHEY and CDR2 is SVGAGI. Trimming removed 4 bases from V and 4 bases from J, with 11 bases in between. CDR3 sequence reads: CASSSTQGNQPQHF. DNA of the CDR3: TGTGCCAGCAGTTCGACACAGGGAAATCAGCCCCAGCATTTT.